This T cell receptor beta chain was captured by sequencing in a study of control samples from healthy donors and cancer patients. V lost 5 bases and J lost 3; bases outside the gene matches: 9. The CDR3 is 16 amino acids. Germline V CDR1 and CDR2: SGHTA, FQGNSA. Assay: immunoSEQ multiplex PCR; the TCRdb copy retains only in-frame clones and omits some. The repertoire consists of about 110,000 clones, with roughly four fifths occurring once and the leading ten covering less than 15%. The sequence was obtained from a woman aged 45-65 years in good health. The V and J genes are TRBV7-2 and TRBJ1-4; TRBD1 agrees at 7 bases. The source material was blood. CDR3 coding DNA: TGTGCCAGCAGCAAAGGGACAGTTGCCTCTAATGAAAAACTGTTTTTT. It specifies CASSKGTVASNEKLFF. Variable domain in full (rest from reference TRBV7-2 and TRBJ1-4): GAGVSQSPSNKVTEKGKDVELRCDPISGHTALYWYRQSLGQGLEFLIYFQGNSAPDKSGLPSDRFSAERTGGSVSTLTIQRTQQEDSAVYLCASSKGTVASNEKLFFGSGTQLSVL.